This T cell receptor (beta chain) is from a study of cytomegalovirus exposure and HLA in healthy donors. Primers included in the PCR were 60 Vbeta and 13 Jbeta primers. Profiling relied on immunoSEQ multiplex PCR, and the TCRdb table lists in-frame clones only, not all of them. Among 120,000 to 150,000 clones listed, around three quarters were seen once. This clone has more than one count but fewer than ten. As yet, its antigen is unknown. Overall study findings and caveats: Most TCR sequences were seen very rarely across donors, but some public TCRs occurred in many.

CDR1 is SGHDT, CDR2 YYEEEE, per germline. The CDR3 consists of 15 residues. The germline V and J ends were trimmed by 4 bases and 4 bases, with 17 bases remaining between them. The chain links TRBV5-6 to TRBJ1-2; possibly TRBD1 for D (5 bases). Sequenced sample: PBMCs. The source of this sequence is a man in his forties in good health and CMV-seropositive. The CDR3 spells CASSPRGGRSYGYTF. As DNA, the CDR3 is TGTGCCAGCAGCCCTCGGGGGGGGAGAAGCTATGGCTACACCTTC.